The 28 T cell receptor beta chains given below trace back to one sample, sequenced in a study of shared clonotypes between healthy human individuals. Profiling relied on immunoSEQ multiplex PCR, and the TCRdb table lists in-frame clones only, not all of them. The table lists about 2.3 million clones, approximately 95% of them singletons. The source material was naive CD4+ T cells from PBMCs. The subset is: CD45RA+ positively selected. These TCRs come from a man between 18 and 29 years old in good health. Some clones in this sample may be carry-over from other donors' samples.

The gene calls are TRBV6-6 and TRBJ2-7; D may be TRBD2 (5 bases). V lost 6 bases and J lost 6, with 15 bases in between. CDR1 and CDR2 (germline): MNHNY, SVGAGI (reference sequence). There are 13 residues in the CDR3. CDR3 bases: TGTGCCAGCAGACTGGACTTATTGAGCGAGCAGTACTTC. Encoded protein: CASRLDLLSEQYF.

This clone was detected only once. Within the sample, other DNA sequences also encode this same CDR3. The DNA of the CDR3 is TGTGCCAGCAGCTCCCGGGAAGACTATGGCTACACCTTC. Translating gives CASSSREDYGYTF. The V gene is TRBV6-5, the J gene TRBJ1-2, with no clear D. Germline V gene lookup returns CDR1 MNHEY and CDR2 SVGAGI. The CDR3 has 13 amino acids. The V end was cut by 6 bases, the J end by 3 bases, with 11 bases between.

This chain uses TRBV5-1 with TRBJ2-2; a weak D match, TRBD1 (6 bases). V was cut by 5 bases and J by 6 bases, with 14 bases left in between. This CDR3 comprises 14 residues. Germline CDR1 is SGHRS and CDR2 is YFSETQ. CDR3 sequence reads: CASSNSQGSGELFF. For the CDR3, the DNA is TGCGCCAGCAGTAATTCACAGGGCTCCGGGGAGCTGTTTTTT.

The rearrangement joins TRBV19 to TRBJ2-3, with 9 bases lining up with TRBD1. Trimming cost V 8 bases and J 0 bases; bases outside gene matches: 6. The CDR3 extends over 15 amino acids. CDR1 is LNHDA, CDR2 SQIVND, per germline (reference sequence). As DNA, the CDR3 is TGTGCCAGTTCCTGGACAGGGGCTAGCACAGATACGCAGTATTTT. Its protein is CASSWTGASTDTQYF.

CDR3 amino acids: CASSYSKWGRDYGYTF. The DNA for the CDR3 is TGTGCCAGCAGTTACTCGAAGTGGGGCAGGGACTATGGCTACACCTTC. The chain recombines TRBV6-5 with TRBJ1-2; TRBD1 might be the D (5 bases). CDR3 size: 16 residues. Germline lookup yields CDR1 MNHEY and CDR2 SVGAGI. The V and J ends lost 0 bases and 3 bases respectively, with 14 bases between them.

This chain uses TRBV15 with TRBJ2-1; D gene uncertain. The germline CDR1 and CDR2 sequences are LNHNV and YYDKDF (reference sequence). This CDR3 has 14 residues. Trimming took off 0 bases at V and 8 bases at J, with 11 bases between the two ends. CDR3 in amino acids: CATSRDLIRDEQFF. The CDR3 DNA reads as TGTGCCACCAGCAGAGATTTGATTAGAGATGAGCAGTTCTTC.

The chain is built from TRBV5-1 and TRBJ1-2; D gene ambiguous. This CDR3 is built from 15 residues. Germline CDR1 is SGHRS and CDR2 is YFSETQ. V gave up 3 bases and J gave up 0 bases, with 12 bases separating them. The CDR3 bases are TGCGCCAGCAGCTCATTAGCTTCTACTAACTATGGCTACACCTTC. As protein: CASSSLASTNYGYTF.

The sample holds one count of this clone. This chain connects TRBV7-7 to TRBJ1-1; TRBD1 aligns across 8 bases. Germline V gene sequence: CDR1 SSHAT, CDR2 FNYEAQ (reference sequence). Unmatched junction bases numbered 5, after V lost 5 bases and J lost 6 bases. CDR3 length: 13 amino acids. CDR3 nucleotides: TGTGCCAGCAGCCAGGGACAGGACGCTGAAGCTTTCTTT. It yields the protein CASSQGQDAEAFF.

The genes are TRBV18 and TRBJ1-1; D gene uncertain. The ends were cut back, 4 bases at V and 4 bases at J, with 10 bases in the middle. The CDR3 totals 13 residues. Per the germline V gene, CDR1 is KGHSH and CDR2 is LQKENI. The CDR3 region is CASSQGMGTEAFF. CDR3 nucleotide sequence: TGTGCCAGCTCACAGGGTATGGGCACTGAAGCTTTCTTT.

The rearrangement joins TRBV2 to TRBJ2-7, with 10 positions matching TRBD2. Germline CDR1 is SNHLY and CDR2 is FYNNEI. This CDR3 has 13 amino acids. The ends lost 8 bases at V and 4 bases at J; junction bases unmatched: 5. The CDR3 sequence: CASLPSGRYEQYF. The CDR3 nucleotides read TGTGCCAGCTTGCCTAGCGGGAGATACGAGCAGTACTTC.

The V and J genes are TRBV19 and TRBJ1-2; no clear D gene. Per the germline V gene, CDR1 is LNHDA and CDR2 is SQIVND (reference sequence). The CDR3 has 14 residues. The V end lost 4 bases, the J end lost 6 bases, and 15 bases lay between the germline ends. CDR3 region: CASSRQRNSDGYTF. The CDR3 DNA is TGTGCCAGTAGTAGGCAGCGGAACTCGGATGGCTACACCTTC.

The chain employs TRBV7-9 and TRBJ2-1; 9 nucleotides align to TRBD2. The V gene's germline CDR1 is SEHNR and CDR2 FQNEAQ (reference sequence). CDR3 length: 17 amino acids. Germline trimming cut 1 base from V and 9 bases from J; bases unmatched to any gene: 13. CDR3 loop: CASSLVQSVAGGREQFF. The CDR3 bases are TGTGCCAGCAGCTTAGTTCAGTCAGTGGCGGGAGGGCGTGAGCAGTTCTTC.

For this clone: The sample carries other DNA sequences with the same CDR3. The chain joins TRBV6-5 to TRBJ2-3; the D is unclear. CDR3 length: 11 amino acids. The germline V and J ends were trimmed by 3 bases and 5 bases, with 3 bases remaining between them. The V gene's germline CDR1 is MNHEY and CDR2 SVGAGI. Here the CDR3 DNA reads TGTGCCAGCAGTTATGGAGATACGCAGTATTTT. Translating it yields CASSYGDTQYF.

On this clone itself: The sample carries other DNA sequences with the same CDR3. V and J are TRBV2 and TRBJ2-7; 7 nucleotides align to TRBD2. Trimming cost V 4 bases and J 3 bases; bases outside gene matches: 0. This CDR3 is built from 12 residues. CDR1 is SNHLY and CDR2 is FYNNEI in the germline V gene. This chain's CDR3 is CASSGGGYEQYF. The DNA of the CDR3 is TGTGCCAGCAGTGGGGGGGGCTACGAGCAGTACTTC.

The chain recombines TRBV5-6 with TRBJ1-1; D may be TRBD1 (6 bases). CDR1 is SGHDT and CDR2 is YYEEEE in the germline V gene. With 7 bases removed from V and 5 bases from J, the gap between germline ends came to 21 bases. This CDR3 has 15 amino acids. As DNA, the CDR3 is TGTGCCAGCGGGCAGGGTACGGGGGCGGGGACTGAAGCTTTCTTT. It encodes CASGQGTGAGTEAFF.

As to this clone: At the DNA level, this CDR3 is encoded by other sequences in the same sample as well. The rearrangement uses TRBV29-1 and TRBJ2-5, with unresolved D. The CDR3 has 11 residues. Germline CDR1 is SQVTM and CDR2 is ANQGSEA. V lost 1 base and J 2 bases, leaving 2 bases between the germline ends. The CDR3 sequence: CSVEGQETQYF. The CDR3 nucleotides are TGCAGCGTTGAAGGTCAAGAGACCCAGTACTTC. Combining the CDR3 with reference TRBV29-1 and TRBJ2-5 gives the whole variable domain SAVISQKPSRDICQRGTSLTIQCQVDSQVTMMFWYRQQPGQSLTLIATANQGSEATYESGFVIDKFPISRPNLTFSTLTVSNMSPEDSSIYLCSVEGQETQYFGPGTRLLVL.

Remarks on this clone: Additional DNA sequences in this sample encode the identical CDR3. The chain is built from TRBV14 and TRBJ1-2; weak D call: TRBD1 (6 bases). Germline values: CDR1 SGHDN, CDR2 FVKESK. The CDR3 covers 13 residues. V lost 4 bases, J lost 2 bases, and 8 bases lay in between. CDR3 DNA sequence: TGTGCCAGCAGCCCAGGGGTGAACTATGGCTACACCTTC. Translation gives CASSPGVNYGYTF.

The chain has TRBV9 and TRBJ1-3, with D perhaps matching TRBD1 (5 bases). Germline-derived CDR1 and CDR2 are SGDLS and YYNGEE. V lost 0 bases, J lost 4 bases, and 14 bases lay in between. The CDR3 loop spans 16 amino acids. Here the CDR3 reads CASSVVGQGLGNTIYF. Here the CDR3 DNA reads TGTGCCAGCAGCGTAGTTGGGCAGGGTCTCGGAAACACCATATATTTT.

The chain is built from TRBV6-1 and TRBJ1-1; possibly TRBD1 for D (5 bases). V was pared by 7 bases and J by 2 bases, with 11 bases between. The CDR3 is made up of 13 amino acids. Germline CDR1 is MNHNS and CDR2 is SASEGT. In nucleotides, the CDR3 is TGTGCCAGCATGGGGCAGCCAAACACTGAAGCTTTCTTT. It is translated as CASMGQPNTEAFF.

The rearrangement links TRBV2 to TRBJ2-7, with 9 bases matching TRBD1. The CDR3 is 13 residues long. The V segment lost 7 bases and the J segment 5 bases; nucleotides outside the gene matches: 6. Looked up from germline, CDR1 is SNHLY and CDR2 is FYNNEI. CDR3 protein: CASTLDRGDEQYF. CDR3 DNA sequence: TGTGCCAGCACCTTGGACAGGGGCGACGAGCAGTACTTC. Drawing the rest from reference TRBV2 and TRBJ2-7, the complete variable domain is EPEVTQTPSHQVTQMGQEVILRCVPISNHLYFYWYRQILGQKVEFLVSFYNNEISEKSEIFDDQFSVERPDGSNFTLKIRSTKLEDSAMYFCASTLDRGDEQYFGPGTRLTVT.

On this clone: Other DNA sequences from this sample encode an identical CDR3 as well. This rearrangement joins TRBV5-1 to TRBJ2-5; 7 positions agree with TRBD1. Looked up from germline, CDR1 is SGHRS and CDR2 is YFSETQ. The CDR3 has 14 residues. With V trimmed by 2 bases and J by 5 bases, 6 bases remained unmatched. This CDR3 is CASSFTGAGETQYF. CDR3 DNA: TGCGCCAGCAGCTTTACAGGGGCCGGGGAGACCCAGTACTTC. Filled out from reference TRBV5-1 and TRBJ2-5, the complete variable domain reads KAGVTQTPRYLIKTRGQQVTLSCSPISGHRSVSWYQQTPGQGLQFLFEYFSETQRNKGNFPGRFSGRQFSNSRSEMNVSTLELGDSALYLCASSFTGAGETQYFGPGTRLLVL.

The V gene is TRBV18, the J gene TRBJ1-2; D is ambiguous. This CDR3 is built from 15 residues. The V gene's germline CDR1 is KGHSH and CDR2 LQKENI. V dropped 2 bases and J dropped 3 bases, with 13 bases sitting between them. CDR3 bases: TGTGCCAGCTCACCATCCGGGGAGGGTTACTATGGCTACACCTTC. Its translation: CASSPSGEGYYGYTF.

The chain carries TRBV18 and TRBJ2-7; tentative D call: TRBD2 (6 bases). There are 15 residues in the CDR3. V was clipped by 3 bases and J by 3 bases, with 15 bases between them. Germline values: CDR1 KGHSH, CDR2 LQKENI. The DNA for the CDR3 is TGTGCCAGCTCACCCCCCGGGGGATTGGTCTACGAGCAGTACTTC. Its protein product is CASSPPGGLVYEQYF.

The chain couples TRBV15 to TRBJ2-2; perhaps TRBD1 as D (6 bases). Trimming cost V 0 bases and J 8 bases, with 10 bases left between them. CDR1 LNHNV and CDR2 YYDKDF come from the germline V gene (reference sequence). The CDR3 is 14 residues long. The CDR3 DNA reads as TGTGCCACCAGCAGAGATCTTCAGGGGGGGGAGCTGTTTTTT. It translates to CATSRDLQGGELFF.

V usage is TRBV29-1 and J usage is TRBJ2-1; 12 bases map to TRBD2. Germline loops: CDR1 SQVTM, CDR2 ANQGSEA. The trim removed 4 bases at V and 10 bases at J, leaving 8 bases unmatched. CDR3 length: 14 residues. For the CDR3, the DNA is TGCAGCGTTGGGGGGACTAGCGGGTGGGACGAGCAGTTCTTC. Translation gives CSVGGTSGWDEQFF.

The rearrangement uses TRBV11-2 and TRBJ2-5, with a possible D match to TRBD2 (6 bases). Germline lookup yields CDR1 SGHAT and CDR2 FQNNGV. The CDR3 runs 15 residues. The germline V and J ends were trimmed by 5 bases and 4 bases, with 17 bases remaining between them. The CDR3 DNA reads TGTGCCAGCAGCCAAGATACGGGGACTCGAGAGACCCAGTACTTC. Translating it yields CASSQDTGTRETQYF.

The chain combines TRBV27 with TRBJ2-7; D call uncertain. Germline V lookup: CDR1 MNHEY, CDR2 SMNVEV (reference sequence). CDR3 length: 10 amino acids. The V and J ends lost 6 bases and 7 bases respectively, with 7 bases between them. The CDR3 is CASRAWEQYF. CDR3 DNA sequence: TGTGCCAGCAGGGCGTGGGAGCAGTACTTC.

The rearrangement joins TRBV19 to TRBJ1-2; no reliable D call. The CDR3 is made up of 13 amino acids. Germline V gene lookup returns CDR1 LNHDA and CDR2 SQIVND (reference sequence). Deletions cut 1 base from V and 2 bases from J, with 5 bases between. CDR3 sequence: CASSIVNNYGYTF. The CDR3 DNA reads TGTGCCAGTAGTATAGTGAACAACTATGGCTACACCTTC.